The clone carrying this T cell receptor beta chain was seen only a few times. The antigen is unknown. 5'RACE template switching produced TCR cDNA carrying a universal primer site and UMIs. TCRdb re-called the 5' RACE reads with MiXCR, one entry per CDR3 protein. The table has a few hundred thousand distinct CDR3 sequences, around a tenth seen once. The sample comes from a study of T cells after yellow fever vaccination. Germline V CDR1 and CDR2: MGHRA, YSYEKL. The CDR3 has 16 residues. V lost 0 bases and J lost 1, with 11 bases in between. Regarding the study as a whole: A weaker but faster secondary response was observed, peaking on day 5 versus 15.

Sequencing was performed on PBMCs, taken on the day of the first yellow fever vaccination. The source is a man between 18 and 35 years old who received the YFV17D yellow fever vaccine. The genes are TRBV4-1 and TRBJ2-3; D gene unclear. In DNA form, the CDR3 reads TGCGCCAGCAGCCAAGATTGGGGTGGGGGCACAGATACGCAGTATTTT. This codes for CASSQDWGGGTDTQYF.